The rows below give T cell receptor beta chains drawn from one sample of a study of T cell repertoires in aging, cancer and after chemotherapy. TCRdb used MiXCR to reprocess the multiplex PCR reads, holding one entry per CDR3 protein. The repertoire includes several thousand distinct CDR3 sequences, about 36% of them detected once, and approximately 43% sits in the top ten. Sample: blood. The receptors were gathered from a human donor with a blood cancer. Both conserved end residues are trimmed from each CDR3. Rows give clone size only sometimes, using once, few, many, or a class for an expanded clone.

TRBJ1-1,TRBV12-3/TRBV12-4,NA,ASSPGPRGREAF
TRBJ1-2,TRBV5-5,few,ASRPPGYYGYT
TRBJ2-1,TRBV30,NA,AWSLYIVFFFNEQF
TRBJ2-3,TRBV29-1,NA,SAEAGPGRDTQY
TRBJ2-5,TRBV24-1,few,ATSALDHRETQY
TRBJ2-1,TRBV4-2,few,ASSQGTTQSNEQF
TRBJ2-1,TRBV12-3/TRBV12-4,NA,ASTPGAGLGGEQF
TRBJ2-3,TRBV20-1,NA,SAPVTGGTPTSTDTQY
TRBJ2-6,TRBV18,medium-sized,ASSPRTGNSGANVLT
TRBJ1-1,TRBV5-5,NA,ASSLMGPNTEAF
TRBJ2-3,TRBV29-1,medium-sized,SVEAQGTDTQY
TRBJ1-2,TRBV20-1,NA,SARDPRGPYYGYT